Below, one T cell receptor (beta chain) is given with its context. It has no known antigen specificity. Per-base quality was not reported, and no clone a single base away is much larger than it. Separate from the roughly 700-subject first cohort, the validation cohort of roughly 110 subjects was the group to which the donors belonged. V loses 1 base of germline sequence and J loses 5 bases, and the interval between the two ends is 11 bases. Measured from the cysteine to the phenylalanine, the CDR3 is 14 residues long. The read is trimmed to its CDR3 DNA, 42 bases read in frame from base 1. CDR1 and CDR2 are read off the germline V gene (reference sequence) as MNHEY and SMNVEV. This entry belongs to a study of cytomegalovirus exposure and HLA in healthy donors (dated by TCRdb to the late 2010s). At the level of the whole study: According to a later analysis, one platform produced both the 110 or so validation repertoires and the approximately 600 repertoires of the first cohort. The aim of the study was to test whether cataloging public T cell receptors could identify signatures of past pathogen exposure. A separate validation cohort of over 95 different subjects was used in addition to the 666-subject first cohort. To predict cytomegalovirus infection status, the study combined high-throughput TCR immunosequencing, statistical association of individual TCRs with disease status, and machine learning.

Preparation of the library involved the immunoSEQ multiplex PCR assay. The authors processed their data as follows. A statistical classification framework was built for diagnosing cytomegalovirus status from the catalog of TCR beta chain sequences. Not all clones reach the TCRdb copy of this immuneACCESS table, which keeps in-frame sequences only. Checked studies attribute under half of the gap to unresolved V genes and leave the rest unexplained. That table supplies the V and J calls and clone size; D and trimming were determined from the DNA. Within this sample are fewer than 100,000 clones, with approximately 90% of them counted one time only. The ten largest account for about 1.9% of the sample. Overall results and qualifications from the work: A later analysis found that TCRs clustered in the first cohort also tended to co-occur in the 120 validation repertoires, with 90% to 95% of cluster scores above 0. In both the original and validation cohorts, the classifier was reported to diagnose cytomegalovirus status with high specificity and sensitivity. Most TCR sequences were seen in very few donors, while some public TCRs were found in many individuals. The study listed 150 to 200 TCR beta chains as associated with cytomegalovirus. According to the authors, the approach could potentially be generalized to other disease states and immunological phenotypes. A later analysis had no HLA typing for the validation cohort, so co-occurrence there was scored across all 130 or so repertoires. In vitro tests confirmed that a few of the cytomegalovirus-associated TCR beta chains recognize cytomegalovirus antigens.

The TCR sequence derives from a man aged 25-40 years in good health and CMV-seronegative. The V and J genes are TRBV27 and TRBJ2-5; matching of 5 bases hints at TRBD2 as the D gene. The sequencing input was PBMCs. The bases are TGTGCCAGCAGTTTATTTACCGGGGAGGAGACCCAGTACTTC. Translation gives CASSLFTGEETQYF.